The clone carrying this T cell receptor beta chain was counted many times. The antigen is not known. The germline V gene has CDR1 LNHDA and CDR2 SQIVND (reference sequence). This CDR3 is 17 amino acids long. V shed 3 bases and J 7 bases; nucleotides not matched to a gene: 12. These data come from a study of early T cells in non-severe SARS-CoV-2 infection. Study conclusions and caveats: Matching results from VDJdb favored anti-spike CD8 responses, leaving private and CD4 specificities undetected.

TCRdb ran MiXCR on the 5' RACE reads and lists one entry per CDR3 protein. The sample comprises 55,000 to 75,000 distinct CDR3 sequences, 6% to 8.5% of which are singletons, and about 3.4% rests with the top ten. The TCR was taken from an adult who was a healthcare worker with PCR-confirmed SARS-CoV-2 infection or an uninfected control (not recorded which). V gene TRBV19 combines with J gene TRBJ2-1, with 10 bases that match TRBD2. The sequencing sample was made of whole blood. Here the CDR3 reads CASSITASGSFANEQFF. The CDR3 DNA reads TGTGCCAGTAGTATTACGGCTAGCGGGAGTTTTGCAAATGAGCAGTTCTTC.